Listed below are T cell receptor beta chains from one sample, sequenced in a study of blood T cell repertoires in COVID-19. Data came from immunoSEQ multiplex PCR; TCRdb stores just in-frame clones and leaves some out. The table lists 300,000 to 500,000 clones, roughly 86% of them singletons, with approximately 2% in the top ten. The material sequenced was PBMCs or T cells enriched from blood (not recorded which). The receptors were sampled from a woman between 35 and 50 years old with acute COVID-19. CDR3s include the opening cysteine and the closing phenylalanine or tryptophan. D genes are given only for firm matches. Expanded clones are given a class, and other clones once, few, many or no size at all.

j_gene: TRBJ1-1; d_gene: TRBD1; abundance: few; v_gene: TRBV19; CDR3aa: CASGPTGARTEAFF; CDR3nt: TGTGCCAGTGGACCTACAGGGGCGAGAACTGAAGCTTTCTTT
j_gene: TRBJ1-1; d_gene: -; abundance: once; v_gene: TRBV5-1; CDR3aa: CASSFSGNTEAFF; CDR3nt: TGCGCCAGCAGCTTTTCGGGGAACACTGAAGCTTTCTTT
j_gene: TRBJ1-1; d_gene: -; abundance: -; v_gene: TRBV5-4; CDR3aa: CASSSSGGTEAFF; CDR3nt: TGTGCCAGCAGCTCCTCGGGGGGCACTGAAGCTTTCTTT
j_gene: TRBJ1-1; d_gene: TRBD1; abundance: -; v_gene: TRBV23-1; CDR3aa: CASSQVRGQGGVRTEAFF; CDR3nt: TGCGCCAGCAGTCAAGTTAGGGGACAGGGGGGGGTTAGGACTGAAGCTTTCTTT
j_gene: TRBJ1-5; d_gene: -; abundance: -; v_gene: TRBV2; CDR3aa: CASSADRNSNQPQHF; CDR3nt: TGTGCCAGCAGCGCCGACAGGAACAGCAATCAGCCCCAGCATTTT
j_gene: TRBJ2-1; d_gene: TRBD1; abundance: -; v_gene: TRBV2; CDR3aa: CASREGQGDYNEQFF; CDR3nt: TGTGCCAGCAGAGAGGGACAGGGGGACTACAATGAGCAGTTCTTC
j_gene: TRBJ1-6; d_gene: TRBD1; abundance: -; v_gene: TRBV6-5; CDR3aa: CASSLRTGRDSPLHF; CDR3nt: TGTGCCAGCAGCCTCCGGACAGGAAGGGATTCACCCCTCCACTTT
j_gene: TRBJ1-2; d_gene: -; abundance: -; v_gene: TRBV12-3/TRBV12-4; CDR3aa: CASSPRPGYGYTF; CDR3nt: TGTGCCAGCAGTCCCCGTCCGGGATATGGCTACACCTTC
j_gene: TRBJ1-3; d_gene: -; abundance: -; v_gene: TRBV29-1; CDR3aa: CSVASGQGNTIYF; CDR3nt: TGCAGCGTTGCGTCAGGCCAAGGAAACACCATATATTTT
j_gene: TRBJ1-1; d_gene: -; abundance: -; v_gene: TRBV29-1; CDR3aa: CSVGRAPNTEAFF; CDR3nt: TGCAGCGTTGGGAGGGCACCGAACACTGAAGCTTTCTTT
j_gene: TRBJ2-7; d_gene: TRBD2; abundance: -; v_gene: TRBV29-1; CDR3aa: CSVQSHGGDEQYF; CDR3nt: TGCAGCGTTCAATCCCACGGGGGGGACGAGCAGTACTTC
j_gene: TRBJ1-1; d_gene: -; abundance: -; v_gene: TRBV11-3; CDR3aa: CASSSDSHTEAFF; CDR3nt: TGTGCCAGCAGCTCGGACAGCCACACTGAAGCTTTCTTT
j_gene: TRBJ1-3; d_gene: -; abundance: -; v_gene: TRBV7-8; CDR3aa: CASSVSGNTIYF; CDR3nt: TGTGCCAGCAGTGTATCTGGAAACACCATATATTTT
j_gene: TRBJ2-3; d_gene: TRBD2; abundance: -; v_gene: TRBV7-9; CDR3aa: CASTASGGPDTQYF; CDR3nt: TGTGCCAGCACCGCCAGCGGGGGCCCAGATACGCAGTATTTT
j_gene: TRBJ1-3; d_gene: -; abundance: -; v_gene: TRBV12-3/TRBV12-4; CDR3aa: CASSLKQETAIYF; CDR3nt: TGTGCCAGCAGTTTAAAGCAGGAAACGGCCATATATTTT
j_gene: TRBJ1-6; d_gene: TRBD1; abundance: -; v_gene: TRBV5-1; CDR3aa: CASSRTGDNSPLHF; CDR3nt: TGCGCCAGCAGCAGGACAGGGGATAATTCACCCCTCCACTTT
j_gene: TRBJ1-2; d_gene: TRBD1; abundance: -; v_gene: TRBV27; CDR3aa: CASRTGTDYYGYTF; CDR3nt: TGTGCCAGCAGAACCGGGACAGACTACTATGGCTACACCTTC
j_gene: TRBJ2-7; d_gene: -; abundance: once; v_gene: TRBV5-4; CDR3aa: CASSLPGVDSYEQYF; CDR3nt: TGTGCCAGCAGCTTGCCCGGGGTGGACTCCTACGAGCAGTACTTC
j_gene: TRBJ2-7; d_gene: -; abundance: -; v_gene: TRBV18; CDR3aa: CASSSYREGPYEQYF; CDR3nt: TGTGCCAGCTCATCGTACAGGGAAGGTCCCTACGAGCAGTACTTC
j_gene: TRBJ1-1; d_gene: -; abundance: -; v_gene: TRBV12-3/TRBV12-4; CDR3aa: CASTLGTEAFF; CDR3nt: TGTGCCAGCACCCTAGGTACTGAAGCTTTCTTT
j_gene: TRBJ1-6; d_gene: TRBD1; abundance: -; v_gene: TRBV30; CDR3aa: CAWSLDRGRSPLHF; CDR3nt: TGTGCCTGGAGTCTAGACAGGGGAAGGTCACCCCTCCACTTT
j_gene: TRBJ2-7; d_gene: TRBD1; abundance: -; v_gene: TRBV18; CDR3aa: CASSLTGTGLSYEQYF; CDR3nt: TGTGCCAGCTCGTTAACCGGGACAGGGCTATCCTACGAGCAGTACTTC
j_gene: TRBJ1-2; d_gene: -; abundance: -; v_gene: TRBV19; CDR3aa: CASSTLFLLERYGYTF; CDR3nt: TGTGCCAGTAGTACCCTATTCCTATTGGAGCGCTATGGCTACACCTTC
j_gene: TRBJ1-4; d_gene: -; abundance: once; v_gene: TRBV3-1/TRBV3-2; CDR3aa: CASSQEQVTTNEKLFF; CDR3nt: TGTGCCAGCAGCCAAGAACAAGTCACAACTAATGAAAAACTGTTTTTT
j_gene: TRBJ2-2; d_gene: -; abundance: once; v_gene: TRBV7-6; CDR3aa: CASSQSGGRTGELFF; CDR3nt: TGTGCCAGCAGCCAGAGTGGGGGGAGGACCGGGGAGCTGTTTTTT
j_gene: TRBJ1-3; d_gene: TRBD1; abundance: -; v_gene: TRBV30; CDR3aa: CAWSPYTPQGENTIYF; CDR3nt: TGTGCCTGGAGCCCATATACCCCCCAGGGGGAAAACACCATATATTTT
j_gene: TRBJ2-7; d_gene: TRBD2; abundance: -; v_gene: TRBV6-6; CDR3aa: CASSYSTSGVTYEQYF; CDR3nt: TGTGCCAGCAGTTACTCGACTAGCGGGGTGACCTACGAGCAGTACTTC